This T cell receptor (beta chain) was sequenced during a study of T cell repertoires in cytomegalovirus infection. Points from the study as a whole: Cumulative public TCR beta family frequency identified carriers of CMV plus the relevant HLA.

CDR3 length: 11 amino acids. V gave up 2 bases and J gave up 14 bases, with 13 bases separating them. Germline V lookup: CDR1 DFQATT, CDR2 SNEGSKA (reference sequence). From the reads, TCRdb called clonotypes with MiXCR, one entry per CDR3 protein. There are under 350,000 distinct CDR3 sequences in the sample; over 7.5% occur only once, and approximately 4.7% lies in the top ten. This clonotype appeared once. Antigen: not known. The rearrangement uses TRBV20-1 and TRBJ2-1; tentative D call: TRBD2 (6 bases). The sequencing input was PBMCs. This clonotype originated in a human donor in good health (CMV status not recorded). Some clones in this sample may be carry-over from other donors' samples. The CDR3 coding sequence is TGCAGTGCTAGACTCGGGACGGGGGAGTTCTTC. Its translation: CSARLGTGEFF.